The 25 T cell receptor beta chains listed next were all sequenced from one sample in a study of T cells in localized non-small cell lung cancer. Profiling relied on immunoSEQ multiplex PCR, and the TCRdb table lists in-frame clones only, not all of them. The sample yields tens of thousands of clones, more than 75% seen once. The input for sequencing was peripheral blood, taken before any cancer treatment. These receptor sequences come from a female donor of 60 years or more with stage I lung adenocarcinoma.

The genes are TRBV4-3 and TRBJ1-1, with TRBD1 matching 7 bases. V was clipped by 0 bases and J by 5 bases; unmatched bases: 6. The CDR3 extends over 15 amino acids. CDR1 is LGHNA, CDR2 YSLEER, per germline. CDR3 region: CASSQDRGKVTEAFF. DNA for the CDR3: TGCGCCAGCAGCCAAGACAGGGGGAAGGTTACTGAAGCTTTCTTT.

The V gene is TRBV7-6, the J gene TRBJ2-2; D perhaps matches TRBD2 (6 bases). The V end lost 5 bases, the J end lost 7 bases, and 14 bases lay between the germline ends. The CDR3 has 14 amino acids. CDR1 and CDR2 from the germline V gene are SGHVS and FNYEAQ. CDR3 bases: TGTGCCAGCAGCCCTACTACTAGCAGCGGGGAGCTGTTTTTT. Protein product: CASSPTTSSGELFF. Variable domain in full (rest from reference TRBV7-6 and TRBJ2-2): GAGVSQSPRYKVTKRGQDVALRCDPISGHVSLYWYRQALGQGPEFLTYFNYEAQQDKSGLPNDRFSAERPEGSISTLTIQRTEQRDSAMYRCASSPTTSSGELFFGEGSRLTVL.

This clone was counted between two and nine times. CDR3 nucleotide sequence: TGTGCCATCAGTGAGTCGAGAGAGAACACTGAAGCTTTCTTT. Translated: CAISESRENTEAFF. The chain couples TRBV10-3 to TRBJ1-1; D remains unclear. There are 14 residues in the CDR3. Between the trimmed V and J ends, which lost 0 bases and 1 base, there was a span of 6 bases. CDR1 ENHRY and CDR2 SYGVKD come from the germline V gene.

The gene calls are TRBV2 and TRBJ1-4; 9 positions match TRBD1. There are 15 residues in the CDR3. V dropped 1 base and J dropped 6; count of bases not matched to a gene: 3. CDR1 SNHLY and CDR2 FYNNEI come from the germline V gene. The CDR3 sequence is CASSEGDRGDEKLFF. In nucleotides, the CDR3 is TGTGCCAGCAGTGAAGGCGACAGGGGGGATGAAAAACTGTTTTTT. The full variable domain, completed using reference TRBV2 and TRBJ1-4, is EPEVTQTPSHQVTQMGQEVILRCVPISNHLYFYWYRQILGQKVEFLVSFYNNEISEKSEIFDDQFSVERPDGSNFTLKIRSTKLEDSAMYFCASSEGDRGDEKLFFGSGTQLSVL.

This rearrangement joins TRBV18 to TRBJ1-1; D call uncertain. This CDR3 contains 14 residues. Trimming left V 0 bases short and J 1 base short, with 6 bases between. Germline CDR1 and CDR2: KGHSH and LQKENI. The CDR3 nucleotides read TGTGCCAGCTCACCACCGGGGAGGAACACTGAAGCTTTCTTT. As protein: CASSPPGRNTEAFF.

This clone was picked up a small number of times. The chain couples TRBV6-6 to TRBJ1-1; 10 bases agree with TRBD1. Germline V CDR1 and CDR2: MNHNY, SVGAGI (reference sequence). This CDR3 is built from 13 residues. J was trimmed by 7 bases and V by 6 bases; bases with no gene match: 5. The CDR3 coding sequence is TGTGCCAGCAGAGGGACAGGGGTAGGTGAAGCTTTCTTT. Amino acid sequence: CASRGTGVGEAFF.

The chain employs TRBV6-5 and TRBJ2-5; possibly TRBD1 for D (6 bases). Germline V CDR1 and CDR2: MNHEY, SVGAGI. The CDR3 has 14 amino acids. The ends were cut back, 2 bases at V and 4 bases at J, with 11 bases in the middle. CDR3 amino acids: CASSYPGQLETQYF. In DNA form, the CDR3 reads TGTGCCAGCAGTTACCCAGGACAGCTAGAGACCCAGTACTTC.

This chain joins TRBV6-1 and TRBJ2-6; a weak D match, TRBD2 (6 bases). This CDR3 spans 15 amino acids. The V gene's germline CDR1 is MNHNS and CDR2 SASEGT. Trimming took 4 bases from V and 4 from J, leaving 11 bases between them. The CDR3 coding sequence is TGTGCCAGCAGTGGCGGGGTGGCAGGGGCCAACGTCCTGACTTTC. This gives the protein CASSGGVAGANVLTF.

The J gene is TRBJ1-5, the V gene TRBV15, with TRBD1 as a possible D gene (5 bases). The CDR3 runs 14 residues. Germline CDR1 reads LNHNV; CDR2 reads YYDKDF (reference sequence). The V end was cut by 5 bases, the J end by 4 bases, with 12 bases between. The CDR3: CATSYRGGNQPQHF. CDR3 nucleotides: TGTGCCACCAGCTATAGGGGAGGAAATCAGCCCCAGCATTTT.

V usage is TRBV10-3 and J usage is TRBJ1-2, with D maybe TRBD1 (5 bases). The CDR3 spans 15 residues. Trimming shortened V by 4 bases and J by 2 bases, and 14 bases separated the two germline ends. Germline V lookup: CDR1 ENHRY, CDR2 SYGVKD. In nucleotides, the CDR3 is TGTGCCATCAGTGTCCAGGGAGTGGAGAACTATGGCTACACCTTC. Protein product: CAISVQGVENYGYTF.

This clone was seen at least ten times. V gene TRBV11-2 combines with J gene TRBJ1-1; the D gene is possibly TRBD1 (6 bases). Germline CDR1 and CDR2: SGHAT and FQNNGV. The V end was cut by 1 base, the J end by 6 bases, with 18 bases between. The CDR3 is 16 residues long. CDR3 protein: CASSLVGGGGISEAFF. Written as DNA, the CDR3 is TGTGCCAGCAGCTTAGTAGGGGGAGGAGGTATTTCTGAAGCTTTCTTT.

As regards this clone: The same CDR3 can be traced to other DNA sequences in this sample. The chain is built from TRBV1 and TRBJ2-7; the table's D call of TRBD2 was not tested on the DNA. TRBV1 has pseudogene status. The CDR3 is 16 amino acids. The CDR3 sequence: CTSSQGQREGPREQYF. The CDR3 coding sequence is TGCACCAGCAGCCAAGGTCAGCGGGAGGGCCCAAGGGAGCAGTACTTC.

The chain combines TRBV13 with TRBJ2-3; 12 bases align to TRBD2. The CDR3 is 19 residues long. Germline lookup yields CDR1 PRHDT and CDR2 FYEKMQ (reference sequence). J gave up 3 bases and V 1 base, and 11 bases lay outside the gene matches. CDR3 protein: CASSLVGRLLAGGTDTQYF. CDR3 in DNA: TGTGCCAGCAGCTTAGTAGGAAGGCTGCTAGCGGGGGGGACAGATACGCAGTATTTT.

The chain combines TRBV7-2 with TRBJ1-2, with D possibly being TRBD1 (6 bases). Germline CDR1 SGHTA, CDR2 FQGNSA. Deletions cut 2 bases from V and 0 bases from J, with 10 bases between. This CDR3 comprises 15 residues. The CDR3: CASSLKQGPNYGYTF. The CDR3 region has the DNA TGTGCCAGCAGCTTAAAACAGGGTCCTAACTATGGCTACACCTTC.

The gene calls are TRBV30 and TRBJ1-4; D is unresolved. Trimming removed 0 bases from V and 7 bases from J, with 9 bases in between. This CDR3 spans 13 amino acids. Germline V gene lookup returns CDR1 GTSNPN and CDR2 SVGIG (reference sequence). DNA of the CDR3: TGTGCCTGGAGTGTTTCCGCGCGTGAAAAACTGTTTTTT. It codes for CAWSVSAREKLFF.

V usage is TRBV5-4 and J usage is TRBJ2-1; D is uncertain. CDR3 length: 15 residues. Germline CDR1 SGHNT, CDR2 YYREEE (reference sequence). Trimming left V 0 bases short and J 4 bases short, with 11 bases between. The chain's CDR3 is CASSLVGSIYNEQFF. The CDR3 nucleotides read TGTGCCAGCAGCTTGGTAGGCAGTATATACAATGAGCAGTTCTTC.

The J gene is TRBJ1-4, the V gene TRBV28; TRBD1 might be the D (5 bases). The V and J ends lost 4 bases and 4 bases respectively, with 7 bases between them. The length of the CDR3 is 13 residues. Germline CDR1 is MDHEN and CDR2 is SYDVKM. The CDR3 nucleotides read TGTGCCAGCAGTTGGGGCTTTAATGAAAAACTGTTTTTT. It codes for CASSWGFNEKLFF.

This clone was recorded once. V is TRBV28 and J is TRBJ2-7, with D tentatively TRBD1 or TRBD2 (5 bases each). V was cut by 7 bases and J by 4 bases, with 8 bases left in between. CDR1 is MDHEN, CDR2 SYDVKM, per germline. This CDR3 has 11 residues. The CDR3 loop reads CASKRGYEQYF. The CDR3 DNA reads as TGTGCCAGCAAGAGGGGTTACGAGCAGTACTTC.

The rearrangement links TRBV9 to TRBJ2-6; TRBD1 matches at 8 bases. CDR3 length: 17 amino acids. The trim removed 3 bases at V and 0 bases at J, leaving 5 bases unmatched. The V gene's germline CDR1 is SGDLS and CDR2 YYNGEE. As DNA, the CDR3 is TGTGCCAGCAGCGGACAGGGGTCTGGCTCTGGGGCCAACGTCCTGACTTTC. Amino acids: CASSGQGSGSGANVLTF.

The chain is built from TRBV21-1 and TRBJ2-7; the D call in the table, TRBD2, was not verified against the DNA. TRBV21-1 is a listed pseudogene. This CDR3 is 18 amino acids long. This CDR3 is CASGELRAPLAGTYEQYF. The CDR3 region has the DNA TGTGCCAGCGGGGAGCTGAGGGCCCCTTTAGCGGGCACCTACGAGCAGTACTTC.

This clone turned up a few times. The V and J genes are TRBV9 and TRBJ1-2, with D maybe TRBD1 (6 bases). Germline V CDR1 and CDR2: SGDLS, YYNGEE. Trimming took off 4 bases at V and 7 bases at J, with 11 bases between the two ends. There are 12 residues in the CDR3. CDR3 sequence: CASSSTGTGYTF. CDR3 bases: TGTGCCAGCAGCTCTACAGGGACTGGCTACACCTTC.

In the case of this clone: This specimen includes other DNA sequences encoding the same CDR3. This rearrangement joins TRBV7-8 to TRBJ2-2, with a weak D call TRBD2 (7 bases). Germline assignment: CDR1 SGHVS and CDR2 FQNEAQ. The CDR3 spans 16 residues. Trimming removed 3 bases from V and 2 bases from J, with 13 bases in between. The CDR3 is CASSLRGGQNTGELFF. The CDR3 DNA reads TGTGCCAGCAGCTTGAGGGGGGGACAAAACACCGGGGAGCTGTTTTTT.

CDR3 in DNA: TGTGCCAGCAGCCCTCAGGGACTAGCGGACACAGATACGCAGTATTTT. This codes for CASSPQGLADTDTQYF. The chain combines TRBV7-9 with TRBJ2-3; TRBD2 matches at 11 bases. The CDR3 sequence is 16 residues long. Germline values: CDR1 SEHNR, CDR2 FQNEAQ (reference sequence). The V segment lost 5 bases and the J segment 2 bases; nucleotides outside the gene matches: 6. Full variable domain (outside the CDR3, taken from reference TRBV7-9 and TRBJ2-3): DTGVSQNPRHKITKRGQNVTFRCDPISEHNRLYWYRQTLGQGPEFLTYFQNEAQLEKSRLLSDRFSAERPKGSFSTLEIQRTEQGDSAMYLCASSPQGLADTDTQYFGPGTRLTVL.

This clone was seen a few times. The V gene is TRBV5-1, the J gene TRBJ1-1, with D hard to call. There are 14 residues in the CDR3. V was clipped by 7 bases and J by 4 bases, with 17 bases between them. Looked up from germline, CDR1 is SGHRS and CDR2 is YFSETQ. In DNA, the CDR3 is TGCGCCAGCTCGCCCTCCGGGATGGCCACTGAAGCTTTCTTT. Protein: CASSPSGMATEAFF.

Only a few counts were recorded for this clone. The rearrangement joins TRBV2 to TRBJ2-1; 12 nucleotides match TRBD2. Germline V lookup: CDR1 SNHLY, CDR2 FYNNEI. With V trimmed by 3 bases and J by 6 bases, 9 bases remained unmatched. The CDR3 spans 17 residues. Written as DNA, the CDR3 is TGTGCCAGCAGTGAGACTAGCGGGAGATTCCCGCTCAATGAGCAGTTCTTC. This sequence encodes CASSETSGRFPLNEQFF.